This TCR beta chain was recorded in a study of blood T cell repertoires in COVID-19. Study information: Sources were T cells, B-cell-depleted T cells, or PBMCs; the material itself was cDNA or gDNA.

Source study methods: By means of reference gene primer amplification, nucleated cell counts were estimated. Libraries were prepared by immunoSEQ multiplex PCR; TCRdb keeps only in-frame clonotypes and omits some of them. The V and J calls and clone size come from that table; D and trimming were worked out from the DNA. The data contain around 130,000 clones, 75% to 85% of them singletons. This CDR3 spans 14 amino acids. The trim removed 5 bases at V and 3 bases at J, leaving 6 bases unmatched. Per the germline V gene, CDR1 is LGHNA and CDR2 is YNFKEQ. The receptor was isolated from a middle-aged man with acute or convalescent COVID-19. The J gene is TRBJ2-5, the V gene TRBV4-2, with 7 positions matching TRBD1. Sequencing input: peripheral blood. The CDR3 coding sequence is TGTGCCAGCAGCGAGACAGGGAATGAAGAGACCCAGTACTTC. Translated: CASSETGNEETQYF.